Following are 8 T cell receptor beta chains from one sample sequenced in a study of T-cell memory formation after mild COVID-19. TCRdb reprocessed the 5' RACE reads via MiXCR and lists one record per CDR3 protein. The table includes 350,000 to 400,000 distinct CDR3 sequences, over 20% detected once. Sequences were obtained from PBMCs or a T cell subset sorted from them (not recorded which). The receptor set was obtained from an adult woman who had mild COVID-19 (a few samples of this study predate the infection). Cell type and time point are not known.

This chain joins TRBV29-1 and TRBJ1-2; D not certain. The germline V gene has CDR1 SQVTM and CDR2 ANQGSEA. Trimming removed 1 base at V and 6 bases at J, with 12 bases between. The CDR3 is made up of 13 amino acids. The CDR3: CSVEVAGEDGYTF. Here the CDR3 DNA reads TGCAGCGTTGAAGTTGCAGGCGAGGATGGCTACACCTTC.

This clonotype has more than one count but fewer than ten. V usage is TRBV10-3 and J usage is TRBJ2-1, with 9 bases identical to TRBD1. The germline V gene encodes CDR1 ENHRY and CDR2 SYGVKD. CDR3 size: 13 residues. V shed 7 bases and J 7 bases; nucleotides not matched to a gene: 5. CDR3 region: CAITGTGRNEQFF. The CDR3 DNA follows: TGTGCCATCACCGGGACAGGGAGGAATGAGCAGTTCTTC.

This clonotype was picked up many times. The CDR3 DNA follows: TGTGCCAGCAGCCAAGTTACAGGGGCTGGAGTGAACACTGAAGCTTTCTTT. This codes for CASSQVTGAGVNTEAFF. The chain employs TRBV4-2 and TRBJ1-1, with 7 bases fitting TRBD1. Germline loops: CDR1 LGHNA, CDR2 YNFKEQ. This CDR3 region has 17 residues. J lost 0 bases, V lost 1 base, and 8 bases had no gene match.

This clonotype has only a few counts. The V and J genes are TRBV12-3 or TRBV12-4 and TRBJ2-1; 7 bases agree with TRBD1. Losses at the gene ends were 5 bases for V and 4 bases for J; bases not matched to a gene: 8. The CDR3 is 15 residues long. In DNA, the CDR3 is TGTGCCAGCAGTAGGGACAGCACCACTTACAATGAGCAGTTCTTC. Amino acids: CASSRDSTTYNEQFF.

The chain employs TRBV5-6 and TRBJ1-5; a possible D gene is TRBD1 (6 bases). The V gene lost 0 bases and the J gene lost 2 bases, with 12 bases spanning the gap. Per the germline V gene, CDR1 is SGHDT and CDR2 is YYEEEE. This CDR3 spans 16 amino acids. CDR3 DNA sequence: TGTGCCAGCAGCTTGGGGGGGGCGGAGGGCAATCAGCCCCAGCATTTT. It specifies CASSLGGAEGNQPQHF.

This chain joins TRBV12-5 and TRBJ2-3, with TRBD2 identical over 8 bases. V trimming: 3 bases; J trimming: 6 bases; junction bases outside the gene matches: 8. Looked up from germline, CDR1 is LGHNT and CDR2 is FRNRAP. The length of the CDR3 is 15 residues. The CDR3 DNA sequence: TGTGCTAGTGGTTTAGACGGGAGGGCCATGGATACGCAGTATTTT. As protein: CASGLDGRAMDTQYF.

This chain joins TRBV19 and TRBJ2-7, with TRBD1 matching over 8 bases. Per the germline V gene, CDR1 is LNHDA and CDR2 is SQIVND (reference sequence). The V gene end was trimmed by 6 bases and the J gene end by 3 bases; junction bases not matched to a gene: 1. The CDR3 totals 12 residues. The CDR3 loop reads CASSDRGYEQYF. CDR3 nucleotide sequence: TGTGCCAGTAGCGACAGGGGCTACGAGCAGTACTTC.

This clonotype has more than one count but fewer than ten. J is TRBJ2-1 and V is TRBV19; 9 positions match TRBD1. The germline V gene has CDR1 LNHDA and CDR2 SQIVND (reference sequence). This CDR3 comprises 13 residues. Unmatched junction bases numbered 6, after V lost 6 bases and J lost 9 bases. The CDR3 sequence is CASRPDRGSEQFF. The CDR3 coding sequence is TGTGCCAGTAGACCCGACAGGGGGTCTGAGCAGTTCTTC.